This T cell receptor (beta chain) was profiled in a study of regulatory T cells in long-lasting Graves disease. The time point: newly diagnosed GD, antithyroid drugs for less than 3 months. The TCR library was prepared using RNA isolated from PBMCs. The authors built TCR beta libraries using iRepertoire HTBI primers and Arm-PCR of CDR3 regions. TCRdb recomputed calls from the multiplex PCR reads with MiXCR, one row per CDR3 protein. The repertoire includes 450,000 to 600,000 distinct CDR3 sequences, 15% to 20% of them detected once, and 9% to 15% sits in the top ten. In this sample, this clonotype turned up many times. Trimming shortened V by 1 base and J by 10 bases, and 11 bases separated the two germline ends. The CDR3 consists of 13 residues. The germline CDR1 and CDR2 sequences are SGHNT and YENEEA. The same data also contributed to another study, on T cells in Graves' hyperthyroidism and ophthalmopathy. As that report states: Exclusions: uncontrolled infection, other autoimmune disease, pregnancy, lactation.

The material sequenced was peripheral blood mononuclear cells (PBMCs), taken at new diagnosis, from a patient treated with antithyroid drugs. The receptor comes from a middle-aged man with Graves disease. V is TRBV11-3 and J is TRBJ2-1; D ambiguous. CDR3 protein: CASSLGARPEQFF. CDR3 in DNA: TGTGCCAGCAGCTTAGGGGCCCGACCGGAGCAGTTCTTC.